The entry that follows covers one T cell receptor (beta chain) sequence. Antigen: not known. The entry originates in a study of CD8+CD57+ T cells in acquired aplastic anemia. For the study at large: Quantities of DNA derived from sorted CD4+ and CD8+ cells averaged 3.2 ug.

The template for TCR beta VDJ and CDR3 sequence profiling was genomic DNA. TCRdb passed the reads through MiXCR, listing each CDR3 protein once. The sample lists 100,000 to 150,000 distinct CDR3 sequences; more than 35% were seen once. Findings of the study overall: Patients and controls turned out to have approximately 29 CD8+ CDR3 sequences in common. In CD8+ cells, Simpson's diversity showed no significant difference between patients and controls.

Sequenced: sorted CD4+, CD8+, or CD8+CD57+ T cells (not recorded which) from PBMCs. This sequence was found in a human donor in good health, serving as a control.

CDR3 sequence reads: CAKTGGGYNEQFF. The CDR3 bases are TGTGCCAAAACGGGGGGGGGTTACAATGAGCAGTTCTTC. The chain couples TRBV2 to TRBJ2-1; TRBD2 matches at 8 bases. CDR3 length: 13 residues. Losses at the gene ends were 10 bases for V and 4 bases for J; bases not matched to a gene: 6. Germline lookup yields CDR1 SNHLY and CDR2 FYNNEI.